The T cell receptor beta chain described here comes from a study of post-analysis software for immune sequencing data. About the research overall: Progressive-relapsing, secondary progressive and relapsing-remitting multiple sclerosis were among the disease courses included. Regarding the study as a whole: Patients carried roughly 5 TRBV segments more frequently than controls did, and TRBV5-6, TRBV5-1 and TRBV20-1 were among them. For normalized Chao1 diversity, multiple sclerosis patients scored significantly lower than controls did.

Trimming stripped 7 bases from V and 9 bases from J, with 19 bases between. This CDR3 contains 14 residues. Germline assignment: CDR1 SEHNR and CDR2 FQNEAQ (reference sequence). As to this clonotype: The antigen is not known.

Every TCR beta cDNA library bore unique molecular identifiers. TCRdb independently ran MiXCR on the PCR reads; one entry per CDR3 protein. Here the sample spans 600,000 to 700,000 distinct CDR3 sequences, approximately 59% being singletons. The sequence derives from a girl aged 2-15 years with multiple sclerosis. This chain links TRBV7-9 with TRBJ2-1; maybe TRBD2 (6 bases). Source material: blood. The CDR3, as DNA: TGTGCCAGCATAGGGGAGCGGGCGTCCGGTGAGCAGTTCTTC. Translating it yields CASIGERASGEQFF. Drawing the rest from reference TRBV7-9 and TRBJ2-1, the complete variable domain is DTGVSQNPRHKITKRGQNVTFRCDPISEHNRLYWYRQTLGQGPEFLTYFQNEAQLEKSRLLSDRFSAERPKGSFSTLEIQRTEQGDSAMYLCASIGERASGEQFFGPGTRLTVL.